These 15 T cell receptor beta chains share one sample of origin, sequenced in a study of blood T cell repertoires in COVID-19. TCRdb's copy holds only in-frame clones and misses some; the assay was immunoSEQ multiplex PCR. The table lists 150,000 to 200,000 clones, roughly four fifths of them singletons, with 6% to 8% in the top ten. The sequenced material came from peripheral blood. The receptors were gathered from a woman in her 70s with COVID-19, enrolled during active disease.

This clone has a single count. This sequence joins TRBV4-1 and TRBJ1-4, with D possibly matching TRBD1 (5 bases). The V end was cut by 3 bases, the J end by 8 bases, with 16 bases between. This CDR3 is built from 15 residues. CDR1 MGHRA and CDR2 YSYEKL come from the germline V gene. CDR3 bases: TGCGCCAGCAGCCAGGCAGGGTCGGGTAGGGAAAAACTGTTTTTT. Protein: CASSQAGSGREKLFF.

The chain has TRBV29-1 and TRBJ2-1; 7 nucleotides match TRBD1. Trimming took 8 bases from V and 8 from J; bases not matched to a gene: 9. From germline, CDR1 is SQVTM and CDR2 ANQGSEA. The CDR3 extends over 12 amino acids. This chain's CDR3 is CSTRTGSYEQFF. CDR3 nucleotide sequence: TGCAGCACTCGGACAGGATCGTATGAGCAGTTCTTC.

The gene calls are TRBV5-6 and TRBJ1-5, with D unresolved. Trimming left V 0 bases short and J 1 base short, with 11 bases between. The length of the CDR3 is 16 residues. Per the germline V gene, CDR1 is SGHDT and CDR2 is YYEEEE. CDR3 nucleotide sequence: TGTGCCAGCAGCTTGGCCGGGATGAGGAGCAATCAGCCCCAGCATTTT. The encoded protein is CASSLAGMRSNQPQHF.

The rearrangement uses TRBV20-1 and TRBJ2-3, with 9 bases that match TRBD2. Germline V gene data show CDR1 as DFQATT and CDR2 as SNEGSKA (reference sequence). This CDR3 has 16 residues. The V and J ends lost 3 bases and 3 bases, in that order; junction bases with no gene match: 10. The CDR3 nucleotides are TGCAGTGCTAGTAGTAGTTTAGCGGGAGAAACAGATACGCAGTATTTT. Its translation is CSASSSLAGETDTQYF.

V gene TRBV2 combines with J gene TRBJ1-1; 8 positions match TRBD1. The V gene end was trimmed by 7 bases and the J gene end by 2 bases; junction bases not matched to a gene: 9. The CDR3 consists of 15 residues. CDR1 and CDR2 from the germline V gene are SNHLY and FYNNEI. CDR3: CASIQDREINTEAFF. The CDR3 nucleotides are TGTGCCAGCATCCAGGACAGGGAGATAAACACTGAAGCTTTCTTT.

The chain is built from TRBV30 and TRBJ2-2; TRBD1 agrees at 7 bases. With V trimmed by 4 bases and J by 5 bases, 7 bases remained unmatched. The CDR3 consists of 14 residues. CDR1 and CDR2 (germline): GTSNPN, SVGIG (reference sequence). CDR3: CAWTQDRLTGELFF. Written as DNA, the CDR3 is TGTGCCTGGACCCAGGACAGGTTGACCGGGGAGCTGTTTTTT.

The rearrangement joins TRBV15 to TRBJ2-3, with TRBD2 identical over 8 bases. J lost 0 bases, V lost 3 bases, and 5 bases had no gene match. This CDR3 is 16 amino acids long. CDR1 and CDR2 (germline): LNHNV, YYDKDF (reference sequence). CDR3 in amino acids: CATSSNLAGSTDTQYF. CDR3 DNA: TGTGCCACCAGCAGCAACCTAGCGGGCAGCACAGATACGCAGTATTTT.

The CDR3 is CASSNQQGAVETQYF. CDR3 DNA: TGTGCCAGCTCTAACCAACAGGGGGCTGTGGAGACCCAGTACTTC. The J gene is TRBJ2-5, the V gene TRBV18; 9 nucleotides match TRBD1. The V gene's germline CDR1 is KGHSH and CDR2 LQKENI. CDR3 size: 15 residues. J gave up 5 bases and V 6 bases, and 10 bases lay outside the gene matches. Together with reference TRBV18 and TRBJ2-5, the CDR3 gives the full variable domain: NAGVMQNPRHLVRRRGQEARLRCSPMKGHSHVYWYRQLPEEGLKFMVYLQKENIIDESGMPKERFSAEFPKEGPSILRIQQVVRGDSAAYFCASSNQQGAVETQYFGPGTRLLVL.

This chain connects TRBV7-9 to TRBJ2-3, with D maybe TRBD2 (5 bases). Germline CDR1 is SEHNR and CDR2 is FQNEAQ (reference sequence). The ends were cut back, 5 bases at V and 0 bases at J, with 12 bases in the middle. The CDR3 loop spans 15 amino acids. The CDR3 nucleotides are TGTGCCAGCAGCCTTAGGGAGCTAAGCACAGATACGCAGTATTTT. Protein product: CASSLRELSTDTQYF. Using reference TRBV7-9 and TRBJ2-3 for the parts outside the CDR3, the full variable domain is DTGVSQNPRHKITKRGQNVTFRCDPISEHNRLYWYRQTLGQGPEFLTYFQNEAQLEKSRLLSDRFSAERPKGSFSTLEIQRTEQGDSAMYLCASSLRELSTDTQYFGPGTRLTVL.

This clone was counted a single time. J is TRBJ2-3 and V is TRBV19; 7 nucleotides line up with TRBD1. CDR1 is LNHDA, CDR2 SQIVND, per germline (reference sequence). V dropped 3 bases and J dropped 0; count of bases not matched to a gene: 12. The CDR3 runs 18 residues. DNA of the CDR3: TGTGCCAGTAGTATCAACAGGGGCGGTCGGGCTAGCACAGATACGCAGTATTTT. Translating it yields CASSINRGGRASTDTQYF.

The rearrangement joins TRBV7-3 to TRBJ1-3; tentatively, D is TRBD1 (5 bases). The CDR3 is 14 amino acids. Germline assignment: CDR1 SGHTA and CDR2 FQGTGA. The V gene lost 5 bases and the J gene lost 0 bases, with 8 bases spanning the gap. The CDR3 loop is CASSIGVSGNTIYF. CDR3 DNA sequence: TGTGCCAGCAGCATAGGGGTCTCTGGAAACACCATATATTTT. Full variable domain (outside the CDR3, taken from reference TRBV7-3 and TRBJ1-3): GAGVSQTPSNKVTEKGKYVELRCDPISGHTALYWYRQSLGQGPEFLIYFQGTGAADDSGLPNDRFFAVRPEGSVSTLKIQRTERGDSAVYLCASSIGVSGNTIYFGEGSWLTVV.

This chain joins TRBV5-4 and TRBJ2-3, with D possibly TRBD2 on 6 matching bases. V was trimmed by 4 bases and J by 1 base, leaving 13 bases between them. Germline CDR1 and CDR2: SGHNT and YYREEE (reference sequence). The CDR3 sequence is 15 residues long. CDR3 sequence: CASSPDGGGTDTQYF. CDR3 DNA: TGTGCCAGCAGCCCCGACGGGGGAGGCACAGATACGCAGTATTTT. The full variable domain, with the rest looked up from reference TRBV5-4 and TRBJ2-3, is ETGVTQSPTHLIKTRGQQVTLRCSSQSGHNTVSWYQQALGQGPQFIFQYYREEENGRGNFPPRFSGLQFPNYSSELNVNALELDDSALYLCASSPDGGGTDTQYFGPGTRLTVL.

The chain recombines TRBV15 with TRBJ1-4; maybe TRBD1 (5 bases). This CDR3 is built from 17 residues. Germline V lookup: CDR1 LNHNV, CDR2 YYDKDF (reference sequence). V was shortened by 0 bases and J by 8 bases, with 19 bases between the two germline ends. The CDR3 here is CATSRDRGPGIREKLFF. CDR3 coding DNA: TGTGCCACCAGCAGAGATAGGGGCCCAGGGATCCGGGAAAAACTGTTTTTT.

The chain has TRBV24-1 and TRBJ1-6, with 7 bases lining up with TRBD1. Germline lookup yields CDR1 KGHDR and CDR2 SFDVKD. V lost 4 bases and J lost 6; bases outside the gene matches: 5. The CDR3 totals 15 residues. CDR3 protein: CATSERGGGNSPLHF. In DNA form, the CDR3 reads TGTGCCACCAGTGAACGAGGGGGCGGTAATTCACCCCTCCACTTT.

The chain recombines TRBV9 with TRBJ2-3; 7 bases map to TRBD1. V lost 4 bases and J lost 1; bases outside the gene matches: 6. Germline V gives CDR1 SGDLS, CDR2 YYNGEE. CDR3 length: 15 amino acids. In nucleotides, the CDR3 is TGTGCCAGCAGCAGACAGGGCCCAGGCACAGATACGCAGTATTTT. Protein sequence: CASSRQGPGTDTQYF. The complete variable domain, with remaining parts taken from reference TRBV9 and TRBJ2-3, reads DSGVTQTPKHLITATGQRVTLRCSPRSGDLSVYWYQQSLDQGLQFLIQYYNGEERAKGNILERFSAQQFPDLHSELNLSSLELGDSALYFCASSRQGPGTDTQYFGPGTRLTVL.